This entry concerns a single T cell receptor beta chain. The antigen remains undetermined. The V and J ends lost 6 bases and 5 bases respectively, with 17 bases between them. CDR1 MNHNY and CDR2 SVGAGI come from the germline V gene (reference sequence). The CDR3 has 15 amino acids. The sample belongs to a study of T cells in localized non-small cell lung cancer. Study results and limitations: In adjacent lung appeared a median 57 of the top 100 tumor clones. Higher adjacent-lung clonality was associated with shorter survival. Because only a single region of the tumor was sequenced, heterogeneity remains possible. Compared with tumor, uninvolved adjacent lung displayed greater T cell clonality, ranking highest overall.

The data were produced by immunoSEQ multiplex PCR, yet TCRdb's version contains in-frame clones alone and is incomplete. There are approximately 31,000 clones in the sample; approximately 80% occur only once, and approximately 33% lies in the top ten. Sequencing used peripheral blood, obtained before any cancer treatment. This sequence was found in a male donor at least 60 years old with stage II squamous cell lung carcinoma. This chain connects TRBV6-6 to TRBJ1-5; D is ambiguous. The CDR3 DNA reads TGTGCCAGCAGGCCCCGGACTTCTATGGATCAGCCCCAGCATTTT. It encodes CASRPRTSMDQPQHF.